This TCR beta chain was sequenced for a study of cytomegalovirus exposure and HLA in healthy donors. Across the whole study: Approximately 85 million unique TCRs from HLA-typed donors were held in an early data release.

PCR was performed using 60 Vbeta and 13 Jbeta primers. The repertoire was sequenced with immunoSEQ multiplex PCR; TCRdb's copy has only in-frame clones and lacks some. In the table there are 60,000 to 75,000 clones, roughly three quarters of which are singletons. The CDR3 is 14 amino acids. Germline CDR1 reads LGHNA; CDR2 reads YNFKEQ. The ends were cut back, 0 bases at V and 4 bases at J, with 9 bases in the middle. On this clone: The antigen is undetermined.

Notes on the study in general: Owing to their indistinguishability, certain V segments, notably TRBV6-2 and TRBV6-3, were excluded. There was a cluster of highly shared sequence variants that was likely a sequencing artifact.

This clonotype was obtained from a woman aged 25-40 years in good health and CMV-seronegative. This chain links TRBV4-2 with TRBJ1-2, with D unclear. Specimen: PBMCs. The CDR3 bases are TGTGCCAGCAGCCAAGATACAGATTCCTATGGCTACACCTTC. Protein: CASSQDTDSYGYTF.